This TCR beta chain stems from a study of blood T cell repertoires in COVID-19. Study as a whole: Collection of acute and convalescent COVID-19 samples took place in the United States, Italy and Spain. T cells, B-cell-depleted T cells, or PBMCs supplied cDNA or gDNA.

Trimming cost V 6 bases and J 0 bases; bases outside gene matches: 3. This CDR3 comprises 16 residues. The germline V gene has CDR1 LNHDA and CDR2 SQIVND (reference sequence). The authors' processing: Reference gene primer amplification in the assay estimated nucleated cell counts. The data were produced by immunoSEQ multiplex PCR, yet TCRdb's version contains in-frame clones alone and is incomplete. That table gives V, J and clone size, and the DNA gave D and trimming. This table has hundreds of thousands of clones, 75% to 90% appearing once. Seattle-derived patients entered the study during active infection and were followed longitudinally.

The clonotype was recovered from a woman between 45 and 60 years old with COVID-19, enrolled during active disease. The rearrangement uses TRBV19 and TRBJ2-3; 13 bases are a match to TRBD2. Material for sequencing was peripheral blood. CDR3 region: CASSLTSGGSTDTQYF. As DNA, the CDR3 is TGTGCCAGTAGCTTGACTAGCGGGGGGAGCACAGATACGCAGTATTTT.